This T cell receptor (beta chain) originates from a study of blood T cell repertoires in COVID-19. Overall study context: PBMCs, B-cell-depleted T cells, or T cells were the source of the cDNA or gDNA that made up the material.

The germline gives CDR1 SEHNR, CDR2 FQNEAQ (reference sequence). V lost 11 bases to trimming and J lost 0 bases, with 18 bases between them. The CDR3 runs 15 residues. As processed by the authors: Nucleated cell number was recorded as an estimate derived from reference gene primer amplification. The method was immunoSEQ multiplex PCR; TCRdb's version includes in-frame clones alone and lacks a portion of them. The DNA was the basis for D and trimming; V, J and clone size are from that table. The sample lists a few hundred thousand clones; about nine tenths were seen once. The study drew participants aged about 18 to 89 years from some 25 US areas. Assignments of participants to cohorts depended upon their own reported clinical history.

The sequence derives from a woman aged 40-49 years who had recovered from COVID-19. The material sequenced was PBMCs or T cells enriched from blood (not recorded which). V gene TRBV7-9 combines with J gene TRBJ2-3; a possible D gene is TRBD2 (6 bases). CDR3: CAWGREERSTDTQYF. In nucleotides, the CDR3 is TGTGCCTGGGGAAGGGAGGAGAGGAGCACAGATACGCAGTATTTT.